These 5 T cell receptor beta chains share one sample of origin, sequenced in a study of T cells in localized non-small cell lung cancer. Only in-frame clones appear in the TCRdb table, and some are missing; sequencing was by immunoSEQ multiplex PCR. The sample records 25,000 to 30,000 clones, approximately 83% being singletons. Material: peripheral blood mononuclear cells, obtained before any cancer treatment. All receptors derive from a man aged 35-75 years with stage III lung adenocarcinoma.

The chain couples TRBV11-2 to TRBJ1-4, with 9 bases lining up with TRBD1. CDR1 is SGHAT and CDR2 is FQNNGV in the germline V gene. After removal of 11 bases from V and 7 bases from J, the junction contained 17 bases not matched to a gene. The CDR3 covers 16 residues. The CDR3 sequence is CASTGTGMGYTEKLFF. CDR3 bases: TGTGCCTCGACCGGGACAGGGATGGGATATACTGAAAAACTGTTTTTT.

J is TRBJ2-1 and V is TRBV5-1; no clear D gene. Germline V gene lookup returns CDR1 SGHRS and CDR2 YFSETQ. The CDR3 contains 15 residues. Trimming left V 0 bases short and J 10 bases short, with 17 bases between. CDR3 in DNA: TGCGCCAGCAGCTTGGATCGGGTCACTACCTTAGAGCAGTTCTTC. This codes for CASSLDRVTTLEQFF.

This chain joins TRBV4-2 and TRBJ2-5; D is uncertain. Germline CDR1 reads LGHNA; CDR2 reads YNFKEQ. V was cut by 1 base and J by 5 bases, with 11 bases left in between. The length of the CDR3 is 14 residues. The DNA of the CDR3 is TGTGCCAGCAGCCAAGGGACCCGGCACGAGACCCAGTACTTC. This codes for CASSQGTRHETQYF.

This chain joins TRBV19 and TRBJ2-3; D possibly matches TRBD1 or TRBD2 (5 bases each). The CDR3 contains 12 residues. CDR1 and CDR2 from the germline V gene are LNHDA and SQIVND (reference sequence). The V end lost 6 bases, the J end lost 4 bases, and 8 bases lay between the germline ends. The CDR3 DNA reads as TGTGCCAGTAGGGGGGTTCCAGATACGCAGTATTTT. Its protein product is CASRGVPDTQYF.

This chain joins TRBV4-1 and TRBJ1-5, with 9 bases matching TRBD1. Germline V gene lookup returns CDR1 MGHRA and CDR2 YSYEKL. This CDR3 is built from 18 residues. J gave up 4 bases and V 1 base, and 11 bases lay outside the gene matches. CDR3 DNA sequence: TGCGCCAGCAGCCAAGTGCCAAGGGGACAGGGTGTGAATCAGCCCCAGCATTTT. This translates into CASSQVPRGQGVNQPQHF.